This entry features one T cell receptor (beta chain) sequence. No cognate antigen has been identified for it. Base-call qualities are not available, and no considerably larger clone is one nucleotide away. The sample has other DNA sequences that encode this CDR3 too. The library was obtained by the immunoSEQ multiplex PCR assay. For the multiplex PCR, a mixture combining 60 forward primers for TCR Vbeta segments and 13 reverse primers for TCR Jbeta segments was used. The CDR3 region of rearranged TCR beta genes was amplified from genomic DNA by a multiplex PCR assay. Amplified TCR beta libraries were sequenced as 87-base-pair reads on the Illumina HiSeq System. The paper's data handling went like this. In a later analysis, tens of millions of unique TCR beta chains were counted across the roughly 670 repertoires, and approximately 11 million of these chains were shared by at least two donors. To remove PCR and sequencing errors, raw reads were error-corrected and collapsed into unique sequences using a nearest-neighbor algorithm that merged closely related sequences. V, D and J gene segments were assigned by aligning CDR3 sequences to IMGT reference sequences. Each retained sequence needed at least a six-nucleotide match to both a V gene segment and a J gene segment. A rearrangement counted as productive if the CDR3 had no stop codons and remained in frame with V and J, and every other rearrangement counted as non-productive. Following IMGT convention, CDR3 was defined as the stretch from the second conserved V-encoded cysteine to the conserved J-encoded phenylalanine. In an earlier analysis of 550 to 650 of the donors, sequences lacking an unambiguous match to a single V gene segment were excluded. An earlier analysis of 587 of the donors called V segments functional above 56.7% productive rearrangements and segregating when the between-donor standard deviation exceeded 5%. A statistical classification framework was built for diagnosing cytomegalovirus status from the catalog of TCR beta chain sequences. V and J gene assignment, in a later analysis, came from comparing TCR nucleotide sequences with IMGT/GENE-DB human TR gene sequences. In a later analysis, CDR3 sequences and most-parsimonious VDJ recombination scenarios were assigned using the TCRdist pipeline. A later analysis defined each TCR beta chain by its CDR3 amino acid sequence plus V-gene family, and excluded reads lacking a unique V-gene family. In a later analysis, 450 to 600 highly shared, low-generation-probability nucleotide sequences were removed to address suspected cross-contamination and a sequencing artifact. In a later analysis, a clonal expansion index for each public chain was calculated from normalized within-repertoire ranks of inferred template counts. In a later analysis, generation probabilities were computed with a VDJ recombination model fitted to out-of-frame rearrangements, and the resulting probabilities were checked against IGoR. A later analysis scored TCR-TCR, TCR-HLA and TCR-CMV co-occurrence with hypergeometric tests, applying a repertoire-size bias correction to TCR pairs. A later analysis estimated false discovery rates by permuting HLA or CMV assignments 20 times. A later analysis grouped co-occurring TCRs with DBSCAN, adding TCRdist sequence similarity when clustering within HLA-allele-positive subsets. Co-occurrence clustering excluded repertoires with fewer than 30,000 or more than 120,000 public chains, plus five with anomalous nucleotide sharing. TCRdb holds this immuneACCESS table with in-frame rearrangements only. Some clones are missing; in checked studies, unresolved V genes explain under half, and the rest has no known cause. Clone size and the V and J calls come from that table; the DNA yielded D and trimming. Counted in this sample were roughly 100,000 clones; 70% to 85% of them appeared once. The ten largest clones capture approximately 0.74% of the sample.

CDR3 length: 15 amino acids, cysteine to phenylalanine. Only the CDR3 part of the read is kept: 45 bases, read in frame from the first base. Trimming takes 4 bases off V and 0 bases off J; junction bases not matched to a gene: 2. CDR1 and CDR2 are read off the germline V gene as SGDLS and YYNGEE. The sample belongs to a study of cytomegalovirus exposure and HLA in healthy donors (dated by TCRdb to about 2017). Looking at the study overall: According to an earlier analysis of a few hundred of the donors, 150 million to 200 million T cells yielded 120 million or so unique TCR beta sequences and around 280 Gb of sequence data. Across about 370 genotyped donors of the cohort, an average of approximately 240,000 unique TCR beta nucleotide sequences per donor were sequenced, and around 20% of those sequences were non-productive. A handful of DR-DQ haplotypes were handled as single units for association and clustering because linkage in the cohort was strong. The later analysis used no new phenotypic data to find candidate immune exposures, relying instead on TCR beta sequences and their occurrence across donors. The aim of the study was to test whether cataloging public T cell receptors could identify signatures of past pathogen exposure. Donor age, sex, ethnicity and CMV serostatus were collected together with the repertoire data. Both class I and class II loci were covered by HLA typing, at four-digit resolution. A later analysis re-examined previously published TCR beta repertoires from 500 to 700 donors and added high-resolution HLA genotyping to investigate patterns of TCR occurrence. About 320 gigabases of sequencing data and some 85 million unique TCR sequences were included in an early release covering about 700 HLA-typed donors. In addition to the first cohort of roughly 700 subjects, a separate validation cohort of 130 or so different subjects was used. An earlier analysis of several hundred of the donors applied high-throughput TCR beta sequencing to assess whether each TCR beta V gene segment acted as functional or pseudogenic. The number of donors typed differed by locus, with about 629-630 for A, B, C, DRB1 and DQB1, approximately 500 for DQA1, 600 to 610 for DPA1, and some 470 for DPB1. Of the approximately 370 genotyped donors, 81% were placed in the genetic ancestry cluster associated with self-reported Caucasian donors. All discovery cohort repertoires had been generated on a single sequencing platform. A later genetic analysis took genome-wide SNP genotypes for about 60% of the roughly 670 donors and used that subset as a discovery cohort. To predict cytomegalovirus infection status, the study brought together high-throughput TCR immunosequencing, statistical association of individual TCRs with disease status, and machine learning. The study profiled the T cell repertoires of 550 to 700 subjects by immunosequencing and related them to cytomegalovirus serostatus.

Study-wide findings and limitations: Roughly uniform sequencing depth across donors was assumed in presence/absence analyses, although this assumption may not hold. Because HLA typing was missing for some donors at each locus, association tests included only the typed subset. The only immune exposure information available for the cohort was CMV serostatus. Most TCR sequences were seen in very few donors, while some public TCRs were found in many individuals. A later analysis found that most CMV-associated TCR beta chains appeared HLA-restricted, with HLA associations seemingly driven largely by CMV exposure. The authors suggested that the approach could potentially be extended to other disease states and immunological phenotypes. The sequencing pipeline was judged likely to have produced a cluster of highly shared sequence variants as a technical artifact. Three of the identified cytomegalovirus-associated TCR beta chains were confirmed in vitro to be specific for cytomegalovirus antigens. Strong co-occurrence of HLA alleles, especially DR and DQ, made assigning TCR associations to individual alleles difficult. A further reported finding was that TCR beta sequences accurately predicted the HLA-A and HLA-B alleles for most subjects in the first cohort. Over 15 rarely observed V segments, including chromosome 9 orphons, were excluded from the earlier analysis of a few hundred of the donors because counts were too low. Broadly in line with IMGT annotations, most TCR beta V segments showed up in productive rearrangements about 87% or about 30% of the time in an earlier analysis of 450 to 600 of the donors. Specific HLA alleles were associated with 15,000 to 20,000 TCR beta sequences at a false discovery rate of 0.05 in a later analysis. In the study, 150 to 200 TCR beta chains were listed as associated with cytomegalovirus. A later analysis found that HLA-associated TCR beta chains were more clonally expanded and had lower generation probabilities than equally common non-associated chains. Some IMGT-functional V segments, including TRBV6-2 and TRBV6-3, could not be told apart with the 87-base-pair reads, so those segments were excluded. The classifier was reported to diagnose cytomegalovirus status with high specificity and sensitivity in both the original and validation cohorts. An association between a missense DCLRE1C variant and V-gene and J-gene trimming of TCR beta chains was found in a later genetic analysis and replicated in an independent cohort. Linkage disequilibrium might explain the correlated functional status among segregating V segments, but an unknown experimental factor could not be ruled out. This cohort had only TCR beta chains sequenced, and the lack of alpha or paired-chain data limited which features could be detected. A later analysis reported that several top co-occurrence clusters appeared linked to parvovirus B19, influenza, CMV and Epstein-Barr virus. According to a later analysis, TCR association rates differed among HLA loci, with DRB1 alleles showing the most associated TCRs and HLA-C alleles showing the fewest. In a later genetic analysis, fewer N-insertions in productive TCRs were reported among donors in an Asian-associated ancestry cluster than the approximately 670-donor mean.

The cohort consisted of 666 healthy bone marrow donors. All cohort members were sampled while nominally healthy, although unrecorded immune exposures were likely present. The donor tested CMV seronegative, placing the donor among the 350 or so seronegative members of the cohort. A peripheral blood sample was collected from each donor, and TCR beta sequencing was performed on peripheral blood mononuclear cells. The Qiagen DNeasy Blood Extraction Kit was used to extract genomic DNA from the blood cell samples. The sample taken for sequencing was PBMCs. The sequence came from a boy under 18 in good health and CMV-seronegative. The chain is assembled from TRBV9 and TRBJ1-5, and 9 bases in between align with TRBD1. The CDR3 reads as follows: CASSPTGGSNQPQHF. Read as DNA, the sequence is TGTGCCAGCAGCCCGACAGGGGGTAGCAATCAGCCCCAGCATTTT.